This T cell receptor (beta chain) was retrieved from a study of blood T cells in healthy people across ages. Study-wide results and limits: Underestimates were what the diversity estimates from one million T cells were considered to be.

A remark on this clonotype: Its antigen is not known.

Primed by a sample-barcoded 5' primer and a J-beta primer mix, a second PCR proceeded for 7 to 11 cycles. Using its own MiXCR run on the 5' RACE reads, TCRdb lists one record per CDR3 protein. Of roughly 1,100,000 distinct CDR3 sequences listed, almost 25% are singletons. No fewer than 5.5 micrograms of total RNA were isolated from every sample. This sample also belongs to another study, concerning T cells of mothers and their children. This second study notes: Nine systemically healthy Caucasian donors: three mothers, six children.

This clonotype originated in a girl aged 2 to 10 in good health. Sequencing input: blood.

The CDR3 reads CASSLNEPGLAGVLILQETQYF. The DNA of the CDR3 is TGTGCCAGCAGCTTGAACGAGCCGGGACTAGCGGGGGTGCTCATCCTTCAAGAGACCCAGTACTTC. V and J are TRBV5-6 and TRBJ2-5, with 14 bases aligning to TRBD2. The CDR3 sequence is 22 residues long. V shed 1 base and J 2 bases; nucleotides not matched to a gene: 19. Germline loops: CDR1 SGHDT, CDR2 YYEEEE.